The T cell receptor (beta chain) described here comes from a study of blood T cell repertoires in COVID-19. Study as a whole: Samples came from the United States, Italy and Spain, spanning acute and convalescent COVID-19. T cells, B-cell-depleted T cells, or PBMCs supplied cDNA or gDNA.

In this sample, this clone turned up once. The length of the CDR3 is 15 residues. The junction had 4 bases not matched to a gene; V was cut back by 1 base and J by 1 base. Germline V gives CDR1 SGHTA, CDR2 FQGNSA. Authors' methods: Estimation of nucleated cell counts was performed using reference gene primer amplification. TCRdb keeps only in-frame clones here, not all; method: immunoSEQ multiplex PCR. V and J calls and clone size are those listed in that table; D and trimming were worked out from the DNA. Among tens of thousands of clones listed, roughly 87% were seen once. The specimen was peripheral blood. The clonotype was recovered from a human donor in a cohort sampled during active COVID-19. The donor label of this sample is uncertain. This rearrangement joins TRBV7-2 to TRBJ2-7; TRBD1 matches at 7 bases. As DNA, the CDR3 is TGTGCCAGCAGCTTAGTCCGGGACAGTTCCTACGAGCAGTACTTC. Residues: CASSLVRDSSYEQYF.